This TCR beta chain was observed in a study of CD8 T cells in Susac syndrome (dated by TCRdb to the late 2010s). Context from the whole study: Whether CD8+ T cell activation and differentiation in Susac syndrome was antigen driven was tested using repertoire sequencing.

Overall results and qualifications from the work: The number of individuals in the TCR sequencing and HLA analysis was recognized as being relatively small.

CDR1 and CDR2, per the germline V gene (reference sequence), are SEHNR and FQNEAQ. Inclusive of the bounding cysteine and phenylalanine, the CDR3 is 16 residues long. Only CDR3 DNA is held: 48 bases, read in frame from base 1. V has 2 bases trimmed and J has 7 bases trimmed; junction bases matching no gene number 10. RNA was extracted using the RNeasy kit, and about 0.5 to 1 microgram was reverse transcribed with random hexamers. The immunoSEQ multiplex PCR assay, which covers 54 Vbeta and 13 Jbeta segments, was used to amplify TCR beta CDR3 regions. To correct PCR amplification bias, a synthetic template baseline was used for both primer optimization and computational correction. The paper's processing steps were these. Reads were annotated to V, D and J genes according to IMGT and were analyzed with immunoSEQ Analyzer, with only productive sequences retained. To calculate clonality, Shannon entropy was normalized by log2 of the number of productive unique sequences and then subtracted from one. Public and private clones were assessed among the 100 most prevalent clones of each patient and control. Clones were defined as Susac-specific when absent from the healthy and MS cohorts, from fewer than 1,200 published viral clones and from other ImmuneACCESS disease sequences. The public reads were reanalyzed by TCRdb: fastp trimming at Q25, MiXCR alignment, in-frame beta chains only. CDR3 protein duplicates are merged, each entry listing the most common genes and DNA. TCRdb's processing, not the authors' own work, is the source of the V and J calls. This sample lists 150,000 to 200,000 distinct CDR3 sequences; roughly 94% were detected once. About 0.09% of the sample comes from the top ten.

Peripheral blood CD8+ and CD4+ T cells from healthy donors, Susac syndrome patients and multiple sclerosis patients were profiled by high-throughput TCR beta sequencing. The multiple sclerosis controls were treatment-naive patients who had stable or active relapsing-remitting disease and met the revised McDonald criteria. Bulk CD8+ and CD4+ T cells were purified magnetically by negative isolation, whereas CD8+ TEMRA cells were enriched by FACS. Blood was drawn into EDTA tubes, processed within 24 hours, and PBMCs were isolated by density gradient centrifugation. PBMCs destined for TCR sequencing were cryopreserved in liquid nitrogen and later thawed in a 37 °C water bath. The sorted or isolated CD4+, CD8+ and CD8+ TEMRA cells had a purity of 90% or higher. To note about this clonotype: Its specific antigen is unknown. No much larger clone is present one base from it, and per-base qualities are unavailable.

The TCR was taken from a human donor with multiple sclerosis. The V gene is TRBV7-9 and the J gene is TRBJ2-5, and 10 junctional nucleotides match TRBD2. The material sequenced was CD4+ T cells from PBMCs. The DNA sequence is as follows: TGTGCCAGCAGCTTACGTAGCGGGAGGACTCTAGGGACCCAGTACTTC. This codes for CASSLRSGRTLGTQYF.